A selection of T cell receptor beta chains follows, all from one sample in a study of a mutant IDH1 vaccine in newly diagnosed glioma. What these receptors recognize is not known. Generated by immunoSEQ multiplex PCR, the TCRdb table keeps only in-frame clones and is missing some. This table holds about 64,000 clones, roughly 71% found once. The sample consisted of PBMCs, taken from a glioma patient whose treatment included an IDH1 peptide vaccine. These receptors were obtained from a man aged 50 to 59 with glioma. CDR3s include the opening cysteine and the closing phenylalanine or tryptophan. The D gene is left open where the match is weak. The size field is filled for only some rows; it gives once, few, many or a size class.

v_gene,j_gene,d_gene,abundance,CDR3aa,CDR3nt
TRBV7-2,TRBJ2-7,.,.,CASSLVDSPSYEQYF,TGTGCCAGCAGCTTAGTGGACAGCCCTTCCTACGAGCAGTACTTC
TRBV4-2,TRBJ2-3,TRBD2,.,CASSRGADTQYF,TGTGCCAGCTCCCGGGGGGCAGATACGCAGTATTTT
TRBV13,TRBJ2-7,.,.,CASSQVGYEQYF,TGTGCCAGCAGCCAGGTGGGCTACGAGCAGTACTTC
TRBV29-1,TRBJ2-3,.,.,CSGRGRDTQYF,TGCAGTGGGAGGGGGAGAGATACGCAGTATTTT
TRBV11-2,TRBJ2-6,.,.,CASSLVQAGANVLTF,TGTGCCAGCAGCTTGGTACAGGCTGGGGCCAACGTCCTGACTTTC
TRBV4-1,TRBJ1-5,.,.,CASSQPGYSNQPQHF,TGCGCCAGCAGCCAACCCGGATATAGCAATCAGCCCCAGCATTTT
TRBV10-3,TRBJ1-6,.,.,CAISEGNSPLHF,TGTGCCATCAGTGAGGGGAATTCACCCCTCCACTTT
TRBV9,TRBJ2-1,.,once,CASSPLGADEQFF,TGTGCCAGCAGCCCCCTTGGTGCGGATGAGCAGTTCTTC
TRBV11-2,TRBJ1-4,TRBD1,many,CASSFGTGINEKLFF,TGTGCCAGCAGCTTCGGGACAGGAATTAATGAAAAACTGTTTTTT
TRBV18,TRBJ2-7,.,.,CASSPAVAYEQYF,TGTGCCAGCTCACCAGCCGTAGCCTACGAGCAGTACTTC
TRBV7-8,TRBJ1-5,TRBD1,.,CASSLTGGGHNQPQHF,TGTGCCAGCAGCCTTACAGGGGGAGGACACAATCAGCCCCAGCATTTT
TRBV19,TRBJ1-2,.,few,CASSPGTGWGYTF,TGTGCCAGTAGCCCTGGGACTGGTTGGGGCTACACCTTC
TRBV2,TRBJ1-1,.,few,CASILRDTRNTEAFF,TGTGCCAGCATTCTCCGGGACACTAGGAACACTGAAGCTTTCTTT
TRBV27,TRBJ1-1,TRBD1,once,CASSPKTGGNTEAFF,TGTGCCAGCAGTCCGAAGACAGGGGGTAACACTGAAGCTTTCTTT
TRBV29-1,TRBJ1-2,.,.,CSVEGGAIYGYTF,TGCAGCGTTGAGGGGGGGGCTATCTATGGCTACACCTTC
TRBV25-1,TRBJ2-3,.,.,CASSERSSRISPDTQYF,TGTGCCAGCAGTGAACGTTCATCAAGAATTTCTCCAGATACGCAGTATTTT
TRBV30,TRBJ1-5,.,.,CAWSVRGRLDNQPQHF,TGTGCCTGGAGTGTACGGGGGCGGCTTGATAATCAGCCCCAGCATTTT
TRBV6-1,TRBJ2-2,.,.,CASISNTGELFF,TGTGCCAGCATCTCGAACACCGGGGAGCTGTTTTTT
TRBV6-5,TRBJ1-1,.,once,CASRQGWEAFF,TGTGCCAGCAGACAGGGATGGGAAGCTTTCTTT
TRBV7-6,TRBJ2-2,.,few,CASSLAQGTGELFF,TGTGCCAGCAGCTTAGCCCAGGGCACCGGGGAGCTGTTTTTT
TRBV27,TRBJ1-2,TRBD1,.,CASSFGTGGGYTF,TGTGCCAGCAGTTTCGGGACAGGGGGCGGCTACACCTTC
TRBV11-2,TRBJ2-7,.,.,CASSLGWMGAYEQYF,TGTGCCAGCAGCTTAGGTTGGATGGGGGCCTACGAGCAGTACTTC
TRBV7-9,TRBJ1-1,.,.,CASSPNQGNTEAFF,TGTGCCAGCAGCCCGAACCAGGGAAACACTGAAGCTTTCTTT
TRBV19,TRBJ1-4,.,.,CASRIGPGNEKLFF,TGTGCCAGTAGGATAGGTCCAGGGAATGAAAAACTGTTTTTT
TRBV7-9,TRBJ2-7,.,.,CASSPDSASSEQYF,TGTGCCAGCAGCCCGGACAGTGCCTCGTCCGAGCAGTACTTC
TRBV28,TRBJ1-1,TRBD1,.,CASREDRTTEAFF,TGTGCCAGCAGGGAGGACAGGACGACTGAAGCTTTCTTT
TRBV15,TRBJ1-5,.,.,CATSRDGTGGQPQHF,TGTGCCACCAGCAGAGATGGAACAGGAGGTCAGCCCCAGCATTTT
TRBV7-9,TRBJ1-2,.,.,CASSFFGEDYGYTF,TGTGCCAGCAGCTTTTTTGGGGAAGACTATGGCTACACCTTC
TRBV7-9,TRBJ2-3,.,.,CASSSYADTQYF,TGTGCCAGCAGCTCCTATGCAGATACGCAGTATTTT
TRBV28,TRBJ2-7,TRBD1,.,CASSFDRARGQYF,TGTGCCAGCAGTTTTGACAGGGCCAGGGGGCAGTACTTC
TRBV2,TRBJ2-7,TRBD1,.,CASSEALGRGRGEQYF,TGTGCCAGCAGTGAAGCGCTAGGCAGGGGGCGAGGGGAGCAGTACTTC
TRBV29-1,TRBJ1-1,.,.,CSVDETEAFF,TGCAGCGTTGACGAGACTGAAGCTTTCTTT
TRBV7-2,TRBJ2-3,TRBD2,.,CASSWTSGSTDTQYF,TGTGCCAGCAGTTGGACTAGCGGAAGCACAGATACGCAGTATTTT
TRBV5-1,TRBJ2-7,TRBD1,.,CASSGDSFGDEQYF,TGCGCCAGCAGCGGGGACAGTTTCGGGGACGAGCAGTACTTC
TRBV5-1,TRBJ1-3,TRBD1,.,CASTPGQGASGNTIYF,TGCGCCAGCACACCGGGACAGGGGGCATCTGGAAACACCATATATTTT
TRBV19,TRBJ2-2,TRBD1,few,CASSIGTGDYGELFF,TGTGCCAGTAGTATCGGGACAGGGGACTACGGGGAGCTGTTTTTT
TRBV6-6,TRBJ2-3,TRBD1,once,CASSYGQGAGTDTQYF,TGTGCCAGCAGTTACGGACAGGGGGCTGGCACAGATACGCAGTATTTT
TRBV28,TRBJ1-3,.,once,CASSLRAGGNTIYF,TGTGCCAGCTCACTTCGGGCGGGTGGAAACACCATATATTTT
TRBV5-1,TRBJ2-4,TRBD2,.,CASSPGGGQNIQYF,TGCGCCAGCAGCCCCGGGGGGGGTCAAAACATTCAGTACTTC
TRBV7-2,TRBJ1-1,.,.,CASSLPVVTEAFF,TGTGCCAGCAGCCTCCCGGTCGTCACTGAAGCTTTCTTT
TRBV7-3,TRBJ2-6,.,few,CASSSGANVLTF,TGTGCCAGCTCCTCTGGGGCCAACGTCCTGACTTTC
TRBV10-1,TRBJ1-2,.,.,CASSPGTQSYGYTF,TGCGCCAGCAGTCCAGGGACGCAAAGCTATGGCTACACCTTC
TRBV6-1,TRBJ1-1,.,.,CAAVQQPTEAFF,TGTGCCGCAGTGCAACAGCCCACTGAAGCTTTCTTT
TRBV27,TRBJ1-1,TRBD1,.,CASRHPGGLNTEAFF,TGTGCCAGCCGTCATCCAGGGGGCTTGAACACTGAAGCTTTCTTT
TRBV5-6,TRBJ1-5,.,.,CASILGGRRSNQPQHF,TGTGCCAGCATACTTGGGGGACGGAGAAGCAATCAGCCCCAGCATTTT
TRBV7-2,TRBJ2-1,TRBD1,once,CASSLGQGYNNEQFF,TGTGCCAGCAGCTTGGGACAGGGGTACAACAATGAGCAGTTCTTC
TRBV9,TRBJ2-5,TRBD2,few,CASSVGLAEDTQYF,TGTGCCAGCAGCGTGGGACTAGCGGAAGACACCCAGTACTTC
TRBV5-4,TRBJ1-2,.,once,CASSLPNPYGYTF,TGTGCCAGCAGCCTCCCGAACCCCTATGGCTACACCTTC
TRBV7-8,TRBJ1-3,.,.,CASSTRPPLGASSGNTIYF,TGTGCCAGCAGCACTAGGCCACCCTTGGGGGCAAGCTCTGGAAACACCATATATTTT
TRBV5-6,TRBJ2-1,.,.,CASSPERGFVYNEQFF,TGTGCCAGCAGCCCCGAGAGGGGTTTCGTCTACAATGAGCAGTTCTTC
TRBV7-9,TRBJ2-3,TRBD1,few,CASSGSTGATDTQYF,TGTGCCAGCAGCGGGTCAACAGGGGCCACAGATACGCAGTATTTT
TRBV10-3,TRBJ2-3,.,.,CAARNSLGVDTQYF,TGTGCCGCCCGGAACTCCTTAGGTGTGGATACGCAGTATTTT
TRBV7-6,TRBJ2-5,.,few,CASSPRLETQYF,TGTGCCAGCAGCCCACGTCTAGAGACCCAGTACTTC
TRBV4-1,TRBJ2-3,TRBD2,once,CASSQEALAGASTDTQYF,TGCGCCAGCAGCCAAGAGGCCCTAGCGGGGGCCAGCACAGATACGCAGTATTTT